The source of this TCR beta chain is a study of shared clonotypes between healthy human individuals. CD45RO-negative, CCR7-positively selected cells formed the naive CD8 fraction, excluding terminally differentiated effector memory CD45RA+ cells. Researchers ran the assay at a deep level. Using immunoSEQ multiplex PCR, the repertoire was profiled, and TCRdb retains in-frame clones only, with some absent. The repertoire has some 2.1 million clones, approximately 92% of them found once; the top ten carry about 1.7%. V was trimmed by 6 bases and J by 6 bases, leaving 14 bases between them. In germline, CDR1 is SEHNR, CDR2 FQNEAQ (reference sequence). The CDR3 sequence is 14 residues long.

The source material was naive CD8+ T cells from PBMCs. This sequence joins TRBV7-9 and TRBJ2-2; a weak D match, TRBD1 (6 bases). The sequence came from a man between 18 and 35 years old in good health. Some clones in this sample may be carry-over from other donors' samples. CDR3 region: CASRNEQGAGELFF. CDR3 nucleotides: TGTGCCAGCAGAAATGAACAGGGAGCCGGGGAGCTGTTTTTT.